Below are 23 T cell receptor beta chains sequenced from a single sample in a study of cytomegalovirus exposure and HLA in healthy donors. Libraries were prepared by immunoSEQ multiplex PCR; TCRdb keeps only in-frame clonotypes and omits some of them. The sample has approximately 140,000 clones, around 84% seen once. Material for sequencing was PBMCs. Every receptor here comes from a young man in good health and CMV-seropositive.

This sequence joins TRBV2 and TRBJ2-3, with TRBD2 identical over 8 bases. The CDR3 is 15 residues long. The V gene's germline CDR1 is SNHLY and CDR2 FYNNEI. Germline trimming cut 7 bases from V and 0 bases from J; bases unmatched to any gene: 6. The CDR3 DNA follows: TGTGCCAGCACGATGACTAGCGAGAGCACAGATACGCAGTATTTT. Encoded protein: CASTMTSESTDTQYF.

V usage is TRBV7-6 and J usage is TRBJ2-3, with TRBD2 matching over 9 bases. Germline CDR1 is SGHVS and CDR2 is FNYEAQ. The V gene end was trimmed by 2 bases and the J gene end by 4 bases; junction bases not matched to a gene: 7. The CDR3 contains 16 residues. The CDR3 bases are TGTGCCAGCAGCTTATCTGGCGGGAGGGGTGCAGATACGCAGTATTTT. Translation: CASSLSGGRGADTQYF.

CDR3 DNA: TGCGCCAGCAGCTTGCTAGGCGGGACCGACGGAGATACGCAGTATTTT. Its protein product is CASSLLGGTDGDTQYF. The V gene is TRBV5-1, the J gene TRBJ2-3; the D gene is possibly TRBD2 (6 bases). CDR3 length equals 16 residues. Trimming removed 1 base at V and 5 bases at J, with 17 bases between. CDR1 is SGHRS, CDR2 YFSETQ, per germline.

This chain links TRBV7-9 with TRBJ1-2; TRBD1 aligns across 8 bases. J gave up 7 bases and V 4 bases, and 11 bases lay outside the gene matches. The CDR3 contains 15 residues. Germline V gene data show CDR1 as SEHNR and CDR2 as FQNEAQ (reference sequence). The CDR3 region is CASSSRGQGASGYTF. The CDR3 DNA is TGTGCCAGCAGCTCGAGGGGGCAGGGGGCGAGTGGCTACACCTTC.

This clone was detected a few times. The chain links TRBV11-3 to TRBJ1-3; possibly TRBD1 for D (6 bases). The CDR3 sequence is 14 residues long. Trimming cost V 5 bases and J 4 bases, with 12 bases left between them. Germline CDR1 SGHNT, CDR2 YENEEA. CDR3 region: CASSARTAGNTIYF. The CDR3 DNA reads TGTGCCAGCAGCGCTAGGACAGCCGGAAACACCATATATTTT.

The rearrangement joins TRBV7-2 to TRBJ2-3; TRBD2 is a possible D gene (5 bases). V lost 1 base, J lost 0 bases, and 8 bases lay in between. Germline assignment: CDR1 SGHTA and CDR2 FQGNSA. This CDR3 is 15 amino acids long. The CDR3 region is CASSLGGISTDTQYF. CDR3 nucleotide sequence: TGTGCCAGCAGCTTAGGAGGGATAAGCACAGATACGCAGTATTTT.

This clone was observed once. V usage is TRBV2 and J usage is TRBJ2-4; D perhaps matches TRBD2 (6 bases). CDR3 length: 15 amino acids. Germline V lookup: CDR1 SNHLY, CDR2 FYNNEI. V lost 5 bases, J lost 0 bases, and 11 bases lay in between. The CDR3: CASSPGGLAKNIQYF. The CDR3 coding sequence is TGTGCCAGCAGTCCCGGGGGACTAGCCAAAAACATTCAGTACTTC.

The chain links TRBV27 to TRBJ2-7; TRBD2 aligns across 12 bases. CDR3 length equals 16 residues. The trim removed 8 bases at V and 5 bases at J, leaving 13 bases unmatched. Germline V gene sequence: CDR1 MNHEY, CDR2 SMNVEV (reference sequence). CDR3 coding DNA: TGTGCCAGCTGGGGGCTGCTAGCGGGAGGGCCCCACGAGCAGTACTTC. As protein: CASWGLLAGGPHEQYF.

The chain recombines TRBV19 with TRBJ2-2, with TRBD1 as a possible D gene (5 bases). The CDR3 is 13 amino acids. V was trimmed by 7 bases and J by 6 bases, leaving 12 bases between them. The germline gives CDR1 LNHDA, CDR2 SQIVND (reference sequence). In DNA, the CDR3 is TGTGCCAGTATTCAACAGGCGTCCGGGGAGCTGTTTTTT. The encoded protein is CASIQQASGELFF.

This sequence joins TRBV6-5 and TRBJ2-3, with a weak D call TRBD1 (6 bases). The germline V and J ends were trimmed by 2 bases and 1 base, with 7 bases remaining between them. This CDR3 is built from 14 residues. Germline-derived CDR1 and CDR2 are MNHEY and SVGAGI. DNA of the CDR3: TGTGCCAGCAGTTACGAGGGGGGCACAGATACGCAGTATTTT. Its translation is CASSYEGGTDTQYF.

The chain carries TRBV11-2 and TRBJ1-1, with D maybe TRBD1 (5 bases). V lost 3 bases and J lost 6, with 17 bases in between. This CDR3 region has 15 residues. Germline CDR1 and CDR2: SGHAT and FQNNGV. As DNA, the CDR3 is TGTGCCAGCAGCTTGCACGCAGGGCGTGGGTCTGAAGCTTTCTTT. Amino acids: CASSLHAGRGSEAFF.

A word on this clone: No DNA is shown, since the ends of the CDR3 on it are uncertain; the CDR3 is the one TCRdb lists. The rearrangement uses TRBV6-6 and TRBJ2-7; TRBD1 was called by the table and not checked on the DNA. Germline V gene sequence: CDR1 MNHNY, CDR2 SVGAGI (reference sequence). The length of the CDR3 is 13 amino acids, counting both ends. The CDR3 protein is CASSFGTGNEGDF.

V gene TRBV7-8 combines with J gene TRBJ1-5, with 7 positions matching TRBD1. Trimming took 5 bases from V and 6 from J; bases not matched to a gene: 10. Germline V gene lookup returns CDR1 SGHVS and CDR2 FQNEAQ. This CDR3 region has 15 residues. CDR3 nucleotide sequence: TGTGCCAGCAGCACAGACAGGGCGCGAGGTCAGCCCCAGCATTTT. It encodes CASSTDRARGQPQHF. Variable domain in full (rest from reference TRBV7-8 and TRBJ1-5): GAGVSQSPRYKVAKRGQDVALRCDPISGHVSLFWYQQALGQGPEFLTYFQNEAQLDKSGLPSDRFFAERPEGSVSTLKIQRTQQEDSAVYLCASSTDRARGQPQHFGDGTRLSIL.

The chain carries TRBV5-1 and TRBJ2-1; perhaps TRBD2 as D (5 bases). Germline CDR1 and CDR2: SGHRS and YFSETQ. This CDR3 comprises 17 residues. V gave up 3 bases and J gave up 0 bases, with 16 bases separating them. CDR3 residues: CASSSSTGASSYNEQFF. In nucleotides, the CDR3 is TGCGCCAGCAGCTCTAGCACCGGCGCGAGCTCCTACAATGAGCAGTTCTTC.

This sequence joins TRBV25-1 and TRBJ2-5; D is undetermined. The germline gives CDR1 MGHDK, CDR2 SYGVNS. Trimming took off 8 bases at V and 10 bases at J, with 14 bases between the two ends. The CDR3 has 11 residues. DNA of the CDR3: TGTGCCAGCTCCTCTCGTTTTTTCCAGTACTTC. Amino acid sequence: CASSSRFFQYF.

V is TRBV5-1 and J is TRBJ2-7, with TRBD2 matching over 11 bases. The germline gives CDR1 SGHRS, CDR2 YFSETQ. The CDR3 has 17 residues. The trim removed 1 base at V and 4 bases at J, leaving 10 bases unmatched. CDR3: CASSLRASGRLDYEQYF. As DNA, the CDR3 is TGCGCCAGCAGCTTGAGGGCTAGCGGGAGGTTGGATTACGAGCAGTACTTC.

This clone was seen a handful of times. The genes are TRBV2 and TRBJ1-6; no clear D gene. Trimming removed 8 bases from V and 0 bases from J, with 8 bases in between. The germline V gene encodes CDR1 SNHLY and CDR2 FYNNEI. The CDR3 is 14 residues long. Here the CDR3 DNA reads TGTGCCAGCGTCGCAGGCTCCTATAATTCACCCCTCCACTTT. Translated, it gives CASVAGSYNSPLHF.

This clone was recorded once. This chain connects TRBV27 to TRBJ2-7; 11 nucleotides line up with TRBD2. The CDR3 sequence is 17 residues long. V shed 0 bases, J shed 8 bases, and the junction held 12 bases outside the gene matches. Germline-derived CDR1 and CDR2 are MNHEY and SMNVEV (reference sequence). CDR3 protein: CASSLSASGRSGRQQYF. As DNA, the CDR3 is TGTGCCAGCAGTTTATCCGCTAGCGGGAGGAGTGGGAGGCAGCAGTACTTC.

In this sample, this clone turned up a few times. The chain has TRBV9 and TRBJ2-7; D gene ambiguous. Germline V gene lookup returns CDR1 SGDLS and CDR2 YYNGEE. V dropped 5 bases and J dropped 7 bases, with 19 bases sitting between them. The length of the CDR3 is 14 residues. CDR3 loop: CASSPYAAAGEQYF. Written as DNA, the CDR3 is TGTGCCAGCAGTCCTTACGCGGCGGCCGGTGAGCAGTACTTC.

This rearrangement joins TRBV19 to TRBJ1-5, with D unresolved. This CDR3 is 16 amino acids long. The germline gives CDR1 LNHDA, CDR2 SQIVND (reference sequence). V lost 1 base to trimming and J lost 0 bases, with 10 bases between them. The DNA for the CDR3 is TGTGCCAGTAGTATAGGGCGGGTGACTAGCAATCAGCCCCAGCATTTT. Encoded protein: CASSIGRVTSNQPQHF.

V is TRBV29-1 and J is TRBJ2-1, with a possible D match to TRBD1 (5 bases). Germline lookup yields CDR1 SQVTM and CDR2 ANQGSEA. The CDR3 covers 16 residues. V was clipped by 0 bases and J by 3 bases, with 15 bases between them. CDR3 nucleotide sequence: TGCAGCGTTGAAGATGGTGGGGCAGGGCACTACAATGAGCAGTTCTTC. It is translated as CSVEDGGAGHYNEQFF.

The rearrangement joins TRBV7-2 to TRBJ2-7, with TRBD2 identical over 8 bases. Germline loops: CDR1 SGHTA, CDR2 FQGNSA. The V segment lost 5 bases and the J segment 2 bases; nucleotides outside the gene matches: 8. The CDR3 spans 15 residues. CDR3 DNA sequence: TGTGCCAGCAGCCTGGGGACTAGGTACCCCTACGAGCAGTACTTC. It yields the protein CASSLGTRYPYEQYF.

This clone turned up a few times. The rearrangement joins TRBV9 to TRBJ2-7; TRBD1 might be the D (6 bases). The CDR3 runs 13 residues. Germline CDR1 reads SGDLS; CDR2 reads YYNGEE. Trimming removed 0 bases at V and 2 bases at J, with 6 bases between. This CDR3 reads CASSVGTAYEQYF. DNA for the CDR3: TGTGCCAGCAGCGTAGGGACAGCCTACGAGCAGTACTTC.